A selection of T cell receptor beta chains follows, all from one sample in a study of technical replicates of blood from a handful of donors. Sequencing used immunoSEQ multiplex PCR; TCRdb keeps in-frame clones, though not all of them. The repertoire holds roughly 72,000 clones, about 94% seen once, with 0.3% to 0.5% in the top ten. Source material: T cells isolated from PBMCs. The receptors were gathered from a human donor in good health. CDR3s include the opening cysteine and the closing phenylalanine or tryptophan.

v_call: TRBV4-3
cdr3_aa: CASSQDRAGLAGGSTQYF

v_call: TRBV6-1
cdr3_aa: CASSEQAGISTEAFF

v_call: TRBV10-3
cdr3_aa: CAISGGDAQETQYF

v_call: TRBV6-1
cdr3_aa: CASSEHSNQPQHF

v_call: TRBV15
cdr3_aa: CATSSVGDSKIQETQYF

v_call: TRBV4-1
cdr3_aa: CASSQESAGEHYGYTF

v_call: TRBV18
cdr3_aa: CASSPVQSPSTDTQYF

v_call: TRBV5-1
cdr3_aa: CASSPGSGTGTYNEQFF

v_call: TRBV6-5
cdr3_aa: CASSFGQGGYEQYF

v_call: TRBV4-3
cdr3_aa: CASSQEGTGVNEQFF

v_call: TRBV5-1
cdr3_aa: CASSLLGQTNEQFF

v_call: TRBV5-1
cdr3_aa: CASSSGQGPYEQYF

v_call: TRBV30
cdr3_aa: CAWSVTVGELFF

v_call: TRBV19
cdr3_aa: CASTRSLGDTQYF

v_call: TRBV15
cdr3_aa: CATSRDREGRTYNEQFF

v_call: TRBV6-1
cdr3_aa: CASIHGETQYF

v_call: TRBV28
cdr3_aa: CASSPGRGNGYTF

v_call: TRBV6-5
cdr3_aa: CASSIGQGLYEQYF

v_call: TRBV10-2
cdr3_aa: CASKEQGILEQYF

v_call: TRBV9
cdr3_aa: CASSATGGNYGYTF

v_call: TRBV14
cdr3_aa: CASSQSGNQPQHF

v_call: TRBV5-6
cdr3_aa: CASSFFGVPSQNGYTF

v_call: TRBV10-3
cdr3_aa: CAITGSGRARNEQFF

v_call: TRBV9
cdr3_aa: CASSPRSGNEQFF

v_call: TRBV6-5
cdr3_aa: CASSSFREAFF

v_call: TRBV30
cdr3_aa: CAWGAESYEQYF

v_call: TRBV2
cdr3_aa: CASSVLAGITDTQYF

v_call: TRBV12-5
cdr3_aa: CASGLVGSSYNEQFF

v_call: TRBV9
cdr3_aa: CASSGPEVPKETQYF

v_call: TRBV6-1
cdr3_aa: CASIRGSGFTEAFF

v_call: TRBV14
cdr3_aa: CASSQITSGLNNEQFF

v_call: TRBV7-3
cdr3_aa: CASSLVVEAGVEQFF

v_call: TRBV7-3
cdr3_aa: CASSLNERIRGNEQYF

v_call: TRBV7-3
cdr3_aa: CASSFTGTGGTGELFF

v_call: TRBV5-1
cdr3_aa: CASSRSSGTGTGNTIYF